This T cell receptor (beta chain) was documented in a study of shared clonotypes between healthy human individuals (dated by TCRdb to the early 2020s). For the wider study: Three men and a couple of women, aged 18 to 49 years, made up the cohort. Leukapheresis yielded between about 0.9 and 8.9 billion PBMCs per donor. To increase sequencing depth and limit assay-specific biases, different laboratories used diverse techniques to prepare libraries and sequence TCR repertoires. To estimate repertoire size and how much clonotypes are shared between individuals, the study performed deep sequencing of blood TCR repertoires from roughly five healthy adults. For each donor, CD4 naive and CD4 memory were each given three plates, CD8 naive was given two plates, and CD8 memory was given one plate.

What the research found in general, with its limitations: Naive subsets generally had larger estimated clonotype richness than memory subsets did. Rarefaction of sorted-subset datasets indicated incomplete sequencing despite the large sequencing depth. Compared with non-shared clonotypes, clonotypes shared by all four sorted-subset donors had higher generation probabilities. Approximately 5% of naive CD4, 3.5% of naive CD8, around 2.3% of memory CD4, and about 0.4% of memory CD8 clonotypes were shared across a few donors. Sampling was restricted to blood, and TCR repertoires in tissue are likely to differ from TCR repertoires in blood. Based on pairwise subsampling, the degree of clonotype sharing among donors was expected to be affected by sequencing depth. Because the study included a small number of donors, the genetic and exposure-history diversity represented was limited.

Using the deep immunoSEQ assay, TCR CDR3 regions were amplified from genomic DNA by multiplex PCR. Genomic DNA extracted from each cell subset was distributed evenly over all wells of several immunoSEQ 96-well plates, and each plate served as one replicate. Each replicate PCR for sorted subsets received around 210 ng genomic DNA, equal to roughly 29,000 T cell genomes. Purified libraries were quantified with a Qubit 3.0 fluorometer, sized on a Bioanalyzer 2100, and re-quantified with the KAPA Library Quantification kit. Every immunoSEQ 96-well plate was sequenced on a separate single-read 150-cycle Illumina NextSeq 550 flow cell. The original methods were these. Because the immunoSEQ output included only junctional sequences and no quality scores, the filtering could not be the same as the filtering used for full-length reads. Sequences were annotated with PyIR, a Python wrapper for IgBLAST v1.9, and V/J genes and CDR3 were assigned using IMGT germline references. Reads were filtered out if the reads had weak V/J assignments (E-value above 1e-6), no CDR3, stop codons, out-of-frame junctions, or ambiguous translated residues. V3J clonotypes were defined as sequences sharing the same inferred V gene, J gene, and CDR3 amino acid sequence. Percentage overlap between repertoires was calculated by dividing the number of shared unique clonotypes by the size of the smaller repertoire. Repertoire richness was assessed with RTK rarefaction, the Chao1 estimator, and Recon v2.1 estimates of unobserved clonotypes. Generation probabilities for all TCRbeta clonotypes obtained by the gDNA method from a handful of donors were computed using OLGA. Imported from immuneACCESS, the table was reduced by TCRdb to in-frame sequences with V and J called. These copies leave out some clones; in studies compared against another copy, an unresolved V gene accounts for under half, and the cause of the remainder is not known. V, J and clone size were drawn from that table, and D and trimming were deduced from the DNA. This sample is represented by approximately 980,000 clones; more than 75% of them were singletons. Together, the top ten hold about 1.5% of the sample.

The germline V gene encodes CDR1 MDHEN and CDR2 SYDVKM. Germline trimming: 4 bases from V, 3 bases from J; junction bases outside gene matches: 5. The CDR3 holds 16 amino acids from the cysteine to the phenylalanine. The DNA shown is the 48-base CDR3, in frame from base 1. Donors were healthy HIV-negative adults with no recently reported acute infections or vaccinations. Every donor was a Caucasian adult residing in Nashville, Tennessee, USA. CD4+ T cells were enriched by magnetic negative selection, after which naive cells were positively selected on CD45RA and the negative fraction was taken as the memory subset. After blood collection by leukapheresis, PBMCs were isolated using Ficoll-Histopaque density gradient centrifugation and then cryopreserved in the vapor phase of liquid nitrogen. Purity and quantity of every magnetically sorted T cell population were checked by analytical flow cytometry. From each sorted fraction, genomic DNA was isolated and quantified by UV absorbance on a Nanodrop 2000c.

This clone was observed a single time. Which antigen it targets is not known. Base qualities are not provided; no much larger clone lies one nucleotide away. Sample: memory CD4+ T cells sorted from blood. Interpreted using the paper, the cell subset or site label stands for: CD45RA-negative fraction. The sequence was obtained from a man aged 18 to 30 in good health. Here the chain combines TRBV28 and TRBJ2-3; 12 bases in the junction line up with TRBD2. In nucleotides, the sequence is TGTGCCAGCAGTTCTAGCGGGGGGGCACGTACAGATACGCAGTATTTT. It translates to CASSSSGGARTDTQYF.